One T cell receptor beta chain is described in this entry. Antigen specificity is unknown. These donors counted as nominally healthy when sampled, but unrecorded immune exposures were likely. These data originate in a study of cytomegalovirus exposure and HLA in healthy donors. Study-wide points: A likely sequencing artifact accounted for one observed cluster of highly shared sequence variants. The classifier was said to identify cytomegalovirus status with high specificity and sensitivity.

Trimming left V 3 bases short and J 3 bases short, with 8 bases between. The CDR3 totals 13 residues. Germline values: CDR1 SNHLY, CDR2 FYNNEI. A multiplex PCR was run with 60 Vbeta primers and 13 Jbeta primers. Profiled with immunoSEQ multiplex PCR; TCRdb holds only in-frame clones, not every one. The sample includes about 210,000 clones, approximately 83% of them seen just once. This chain links TRBV2 with TRBJ1-2; possibly TRBD1 for D (6 bases). This TCR was recovered from a woman aged 45-60 years in good health and CMV-seropositive. The sequencing input was PBMCs. The CDR3 nucleotides read TGTGCCAGCAGTGAGGACAGTGACTATGGCTACACCTTC. It translates to CASSEDSDYGYTF.